The T cell receptor beta chain described here comes from a study of blood T cell repertoires in COVID-19. Germline values: CDR1 MDHEN, CDR2 SYDVKM. The CDR3 contains 15 residues. V shed 2 bases and J 8 bases; nucleotides not matched to a gene: 6. This clone was found a few times. Assay used: immunoSEQ multiplex PCR; TCRdb lists only in-frame clones, some missing. The table has under 250,000 clones, just under 85% seen once. The TCR comes from a woman aged 40 to 50 with acute COVID-19. Sequenced material: PBMCs or T cells enriched from blood (not recorded which). The J gene is TRBJ1-4, the V gene TRBV28; 9 bases line up with TRBD1. This CDR3 is CASSLGTGTSEKLFF. The DNA of the CDR3 is TGTGCCAGCAGTTTAGGGACAGGGACCTCCGAAAAACTGTTTTTT. The full variable domain, completed using reference TRBV28 and TRBJ1-4, is DVKVTQSSRYLVKRTGEKVFLECVQDMDHENMFWYRQDPGLGLRLIYFSYDVKMKEKGDIPEGYSVSREKKERFSLILESASTNQTSMYLCASSLGTGTSEKLFFGSGTQLSVL.